These 30 T cell receptor beta chains share one sample of origin, sequenced in a study of T cell changes during pregnancy in multiple sclerosis. The table came from immunoSEQ multiplex PCR; TCRdb's copy has only in-frame clones and leaves some out. The repertoire consists of 55,000 or so clones, with roughly 90% occurring once and the leading ten covering approximately 0.18%. The sequencing here drew on CD4+ T cells from peripheral blood mononuclear cells, taken after pregnancy. The receptors derive from a female donor in good health, enrolled as a control in a pregnancy study.

This sequence joins TRBV5-8 and TRBJ1-6; TRBD1 matches 7 bases. V dropped 10 bases and J dropped 10; count of bases not matched to a gene: 11. The CDR3 is made up of 13 amino acids. Germline V CDR1 and CDR2: SGHTS, YDEGEE. In DNA, the CDR3 is TGTGCCTCAGGGGGACAGTTAAGCTCACCCCTCCACTTT. It specifies CASGGQLSSPLHF.

The chain uses TRBV11-2 and TRBJ2-7; 11 positions match TRBD2. V gave up 3 bases and J gave up 4 bases; unmatched junction bases: 11. There are 17 residues in the CDR3. Germline-derived CDR1 and CDR2 are SGHAT and FQNNGV. The CDR3 bases are TGTGCCAGCAGCTTTGGGGCAACGACTAGCGGGGTATACGAGCAGTACTTC. It is translated as CASSFGATTSGVYEQYF. The full variable domain, in which reference TRBV11-2 and TRBJ2-7 provide the parts outside the CDR3, is EAGVAQSPRYKIIEKRQSVAFWCNPISGHATLYWYQQILGQGPKLLIQFQNNGVVDDSQLPKDRFSAERLKGVDSTLKIQPAKLEDSAVYLCASSFGATTSGVYEQYFGPGTRLTVT.

The CDR3 reads CASTRPGLAGGDEQYF. CDR3 DNA: TGTGCCAGCACCCGACCGGGACTAGCGGGGGGGGACGAGCAGTACTTC. V and J are TRBV7-2 and TRBJ2-7; 16 bases are a match to TRBD2. The length of the CDR3 is 16 residues. V lost 7 bases, J lost 5 bases, and 8 bases stayed unmatched. The germline V gene encodes CDR1 SGHTA and CDR2 FQGNSA.

V and J are TRBV28 and TRBJ2-3, with a tentative D call TRBD2 (7 bases). V was trimmed by 5 bases and J by 5 bases, leaving 23 bases between them. Germline V gene lookup returns CDR1 MDHEN and CDR2 SYDVKM. The CDR3 is 17 residues long. The CDR3 loop reads CASSRGGGGGALDTQYF. CDR3 coding DNA: TGTGCCAGCAGTAGGGGTGGAGGAGGGGGGGCCTTAGATACGCAGTATTTT.

This clone was counted only a few times. CDR3 DNA: TGTGCCAGCAGTGAGGGGGACAGGTATTCACCCCTCCACTTT. This gives the protein CASSEGDRYSPLHF. The chain employs TRBV6-1 and TRBJ1-6, with 8 bases lining up with TRBD1. The CDR3 totals 14 residues. Trimming removed 3 bases from V and 8 bases from J; junction bases left unmatched: 3. CDR1 and CDR2 from the germline V gene are MNHNS and SASEGT.

The chain joins TRBV10-1 to TRBJ2-7; TRBD1 matches at 7 bases. V lost 7 bases, J lost 4 bases, and 10 bases stayed unmatched. The CDR3 has 14 amino acids. Germline loops: CDR1 WNHNN, CDR2 SYGVQD (reference sequence). Written as DNA, the CDR3 is TGCGCCAGCATCGACGGGACAGAAAAGTACGAGCAGTACTTC. Translation gives CASIDGTEKYEQYF.

The rearrangement uses TRBV11-2 and TRBJ2-5; no reliable D call. Trimming took 8 bases from V and 5 from J, leaving 12 bases between them. The CDR3 runs to 12 residues. CDR1 and CDR2 (germline): SGHAT, FQNNGV. CDR3 sequence (DNA): TGTGCCAGCCGAGGCCCTACTGAGACCCAGTACTTC. This codes for CASRGPTETQYF.

Here the CDR3 DNA reads TGTGCCAGCAGCTTAGGGCAGGGGAGCACTGAAGCTTTCTTT. Translation: CASSLGQGSTEAFF. V is TRBV7-9 and J is TRBJ1-1; a possible D gene is TRBD1 (6 bases). Trimming stripped 1 base from V and 4 bases from J, with 10 bases between. Per the germline V gene, CDR1 is SEHNR and CDR2 is FQNEAQ (reference sequence). This CDR3 has 14 residues.

The chain combines TRBV7-9 with TRBJ2-7, with a possible D match to TRBD2 (6 bases). V was trimmed by 0 bases and J by 5 bases, leaving 14 bases between them. Germline assignment: CDR1 SEHNR and CDR2 FQNEAQ (reference sequence). CDR3 length: 15 amino acids. The CDR3 protein is CASSLAGGVVDEQYF. DNA of the CDR3: TGTGCCAGCAGCTTAGCGGGCGGGGTGGTGGACGAGCAGTACTTC.

The V call is TRBV11-2, the J call TRBJ1-6; the D gene is possibly TRBD1 (5 bases). Germline CDR1 SGHAT, CDR2 FQNNGV. The CDR3 runs 16 residues. Trimming took 5 bases from V and 0 from J, leaving 11 bases between them. In nucleotides, the CDR3 is TGTGCCAGCAGCCTAAGACAGAGCTCCTATAATTCACCCCTCCACTTT. Translation gives CASSLRQSSYNSPLHF.

The V gene is TRBV4-2, the J gene TRBJ2-1; 11 bases agree with TRBD2. V dropped 1 base and J dropped 13; count of bases not matched to a gene: 6. Germline V gives CDR1 LGHNA, CDR2 YNFKEQ. The CDR3 totals 14 residues. Here the CDR3 DNA reads TGTGCCAGCAGCCAAGGGCTAGCGGGGGGCGGACAGTTCTTC. It translates to CASSQGLAGGGQFF.

This chain connects TRBV7-2 to TRBJ1-2; TRBD1 agrees at 9 bases. The CDR3 loop spans 15 amino acids. From germline, CDR1 is SGHTA and CDR2 FQGNSA. With V trimmed by 0 bases and J by 2 bases, 1 base remained unmatched. CDR3 sequence (DNA): TGTGCCAGCAGCTTAGCAGGGACAGGGAACTATGGCTACACCTTC. Amino acid sequence: CASSLAGTGNYGYTF. Drawing the rest from reference TRBV7-2 and TRBJ1-2, the complete variable domain is GAGVSQSPSNKVTEKGKDVELRCDPISGHTALYWYRQSLGQGLEFLIYFQGNSAPDKSGLPSDRFSAERTGGSVSTLTIQRTQQEDSAVYLCASSLAGTGNYGYTFGSGTRLTVV.

V is TRBV21-1 and J is TRBJ2-1; the table's D call, TRBD2, was not checked against the DNA. TRBV21-1 is deemed a pseudogene. CDR3 length: 17 residues. The CDR3 loop reads CASSRKGGLSSYNEQFF. DNA of the CDR3: TGTGCCAGCAGCCGGAAAGGAGGCCTGAGCTCCTACAATGAGCAGTTCTTC.

This chain connects TRBV7-2 to TRBJ1-5; maybe TRBD1 (5 bases). The CDR3 runs to 12 residues. CDR1 is SGHTA and CDR2 is FQGNSA in the germline V gene. V gave up 4 bases and J gave up 11 bases, with 12 bases separating them. The CDR3 reads CASSSPKGAQHF. The CDR3, as DNA: TGTGCCAGCAGCTCCCCAAAAGGGGCCCAGCATTTT.

The V gene is TRBV29-1, the J gene TRBJ2-5, with a weak D call TRBD2 (6 bases). Germline CDR1 reads SQVTM; CDR2 reads ANQGSEA. This CDR3 contains 12 residues. The ends were cut back, 0 bases at V and 5 bases at J, with 7 bases in the middle. Here the CDR3 reads CSVEELAETQYF. Here the CDR3 DNA reads TGCAGCGTTGAAGAACTAGCCGAGACCCAGTACTTC.

The chain employs TRBV7-2 and TRBJ2-1, with unresolved D. CDR1 SGHTA and CDR2 FQGNSA come from the germline V gene. V lost 6 bases to trimming and J lost 5 bases, with 20 bases between them. This CDR3 has 16 residues. CDR3 sequence (DNA): TGTGCCAGCAGGACCACTTCTCCGGGTCGCAACAATGAGCAGTTCTTC. Translating gives CASRTTSPGRNNEQFF.

The V call is TRBV19, the J call TRBJ1-5, with a possible D match to TRBD1 (6 bases). The ends were cut back, 3 bases at V and 2 bases at J, with 11 bases in the middle. Germline CDR1 reads LNHDA; CDR2 reads SQIVND (reference sequence). This CDR3 is built from 15 residues. CDR3 amino acids: CASSIDRSRNQPQHF. The CDR3 coding sequence is TGTGCCAGTAGTATCGACAGGTCCCGCAATCAGCCCCAGCATTTT.

The J gene is TRBJ1-1, the V gene TRBV18; tentative D call: TRBD1 (6 bases). Germline V gene lookup returns CDR1 KGHSH and CDR2 LQKENI. V lost 3 bases to trimming and J lost 0 bases, with 17 bases between them. The CDR3 length is 17 residues. Written as DNA, the CDR3 is TGTGCCAGCTCACCTGGTCGACAGGTCCAAATGAACACTGAAGCTTTCTTT. Translating it yields CASSPGRQVQMNTEAFF.

The count of this clone is one. The chain links TRBV11-2 to TRBJ1-4, with 7 bases matching TRBD1. Germline CDR1 SGHAT, CDR2 FQNNGV. V dropped 5 bases and J dropped 7; count of bases not matched to a gene: 7. This CDR3 spans 14 amino acids. The CDR3 bases are TGTGCCAGCAGCAGACAGGGATATGTTGAAAAACTGTTTTTT. The encoded protein is CASSRQGYVEKLFF.

The chain joins TRBV7-2 to TRBJ2-7; 8 positions match TRBD1. The CDR3 runs 14 residues. Losses at the gene ends were 2 bases for V and 4 bases for J; bases not matched to a gene: 4. In germline, CDR1 is SGHTA, CDR2 FQGNSA. The CDR3 spells CASSLQQGVYEQYF. The CDR3 DNA reads TGTGCCAGCAGCTTACAACAGGGGGTTTACGAGCAGTACTTC.

V is TRBV5-4 and J is TRBJ1-2; D not resolved. Germline values: CDR1 SGHNT, CDR2 YYREEE (reference sequence). The CDR3 runs to 13 residues. V lost 1 base, J lost 2 bases, and 6 bases lay in between. In DNA form, the CDR3 reads TGTGCCAGCAGCTTGCCGAGCAACTATGGCTACACCTTC. Translating it yields CASSLPSNYGYTF.

The chain uses TRBV5-6 and TRBJ1-4; D may be TRBD1 (6 bases). Germline V gives CDR1 SGHDT, CDR2 YYEEEE. CDR3 length equals 16 residues. Trimming removed 2 bases from V and 8 bases from J, with 19 bases in between. CDR3 loop: CASSFRARAQGEKLFF. The CDR3 nucleotides read TGTGCCAGCAGCTTTAGGGCCAGGGCCCAGGGGGAAAAACTGTTTTTT.

V usage is TRBV6-6 and J usage is TRBJ2-7; 12 bases line up with TRBD2. The CDR3 is 14 amino acids. Germline trimming cut 5 bases from V and 3 bases from J; bases unmatched to any gene: 2. Per germline, CDR1 MNHNY and CDR2 SVGAGI (reference sequence). The CDR3 region is CASSRTSGDYEQYF. The CDR3 region has the DNA TGTGCCAGCAGTCGGACTAGCGGGGACTACGAGCAGTACTTC.

This clone has more than one count but fewer than ten. The chain has TRBV18 and TRBJ1-1; D is possibly TRBD1 (5 bases). The CDR3 sequence is 12 residues long. Germline values: CDR1 KGHSH, CDR2 LQKENI. V lost 6 bases and J lost 5, with 10 bases in between. The CDR3 region has the DNA TGTGCCAGCTCCCCTCAGGGTACTGAAGCTTTCTTT. Encoded protein: CASSPQGTEAFF.

The V gene is TRBV4-3, the J gene TRBJ2-3, with 7 bases matching TRBD1. The V gene end was trimmed by 0 bases and the J gene end by 2 bases; junction bases not matched to a gene: 8. This CDR3 contains 17 residues. In germline, CDR1 is LGHNA, CDR2 YSLEER. The CDR3 region is CASSQDVGDSYTDTQYF. For the CDR3, the DNA is TGCGCCAGCAGCCAAGATGTGGGGGACAGCTACACAGATACGCAGTATTTT.

The chain recombines TRBV5-8 with TRBJ1-2; TRBD1 matches at 8 bases. The J segment lost 4 bases and the V segment lost 4 bases, leaving 3 bases of the junction unmatched. Germline lookup yields CDR1 SGHTS and CDR2 YDEGEE. CDR3 size: 13 residues. This CDR3 is CASSPDRGYGYTF. CDR3 bases: TGTGCCAGCAGCCCAGACAGGGGCTATGGCTACACCTTC. The full variable domain, with the rest looked up from reference TRBV5-8 and TRBJ1-2, is EAGVTQSPTHLIKTRGQQATLRCSPISGHTSVYWYQQALGLGLQFLLWYDEGEERNRGNFPPRFSGRQFPNYSSELNVNALELEDSALYLCASSPDRGYGYTFGSGTRLTVV.

In this sample, this clone turned up a few times. V gene TRBV2 combines with J gene TRBJ1-5; no firm D call. CDR1 is SNHLY, CDR2 FYNNEI, per germline. Trimming left V 5 bases short and J 0 bases short, with 5 bases between. This CDR3 comprises 13 residues. The CDR3 here is CASSQISNQPQHF. In DNA form, the CDR3 reads TGTGCCAGCAGTCAGATTAGCAATCAGCCCCAGCATTTT.

CDR3: CASSPTGSSSPLHF. CDR3 nucleotides: TGTGCCAGCAGCCCTACAGGGTCCAGTTCACCCCTCCACTTT. J is TRBJ1-6 and V is TRBV7-2; perhaps TRBD1 as D (6 bases). This CDR3 is 14 amino acids long. The ends were cut back, 5 bases at V and 9 bases at J, with 14 bases in the middle. Germline assignment: CDR1 SGHTA and CDR2 FQGNSA. The full variable domain, with the rest looked up from reference TRBV7-2 and TRBJ1-6, is GAGVSQSPSNKVTEKGKDVELRCDPISGHTALYWYRQSLGQGLEFLIYFQGNSAPDKSGLPSDRFSAERTGGSVSTLTIQRTQQEDSAVYLCASSPTGSSSPLHFGNGTRLTVT.

The J gene is TRBJ1-6, the V gene TRBV6-1; perhaps TRBD1 as D (6 bases). Germline assignment: CDR1 MNHNS and CDR2 SASEGT. V shed 8 bases and J shed 8 bases, with 16 bases lying between them. The CDR3 covers 14 residues. In nucleotides, the CDR3 is TGTGCCAGCCGGGACACTAATCGGGATTCACCCCTCCACTTT. It codes for CASRDTNRDSPLHF.

The sample holds one count of this clone. The rearrangement joins TRBV5-5 to TRBJ2-7; D remains ambiguous. With 4 bases removed from V and 0 bases from J, the gap between germline ends came to 14 bases. This CDR3 has 15 amino acids. From germline, CDR1 is SGHKS and CDR2 YYEKEE (reference sequence). This CDR3 reads CASSPGGAFSYEQYF. CDR3 coding DNA: TGTGCCAGCAGCCCCGGTGGAGCGTTCTCCTACGAGCAGTACTTC.